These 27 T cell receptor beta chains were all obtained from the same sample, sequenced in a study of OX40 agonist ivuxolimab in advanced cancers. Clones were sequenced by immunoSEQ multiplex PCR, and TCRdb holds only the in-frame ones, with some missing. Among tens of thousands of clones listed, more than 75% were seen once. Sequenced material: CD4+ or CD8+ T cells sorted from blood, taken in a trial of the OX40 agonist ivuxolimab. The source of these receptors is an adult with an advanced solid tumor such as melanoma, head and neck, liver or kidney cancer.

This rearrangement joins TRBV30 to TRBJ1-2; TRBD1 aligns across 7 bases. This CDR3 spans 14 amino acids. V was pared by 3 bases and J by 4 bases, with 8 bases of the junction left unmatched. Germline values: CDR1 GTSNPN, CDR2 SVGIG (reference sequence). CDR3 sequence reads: CAWRRSGGSYGYTF. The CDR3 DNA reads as TGTGCCTGGAGAAGGTCAGGGGGGAGCTATGGCTACACCTTC.

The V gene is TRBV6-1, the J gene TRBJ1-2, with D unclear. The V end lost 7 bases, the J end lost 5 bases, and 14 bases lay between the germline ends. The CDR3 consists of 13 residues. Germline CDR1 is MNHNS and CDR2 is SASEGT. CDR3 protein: CASNKLSPYGYTF. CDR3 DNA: TGTGCCAGCAACAAATTGTCCCCTTATGGCTACACCTTC.

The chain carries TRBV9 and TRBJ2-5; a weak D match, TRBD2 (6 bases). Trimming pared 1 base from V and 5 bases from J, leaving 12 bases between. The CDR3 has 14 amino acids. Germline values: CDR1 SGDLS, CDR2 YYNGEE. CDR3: CASSVFIGGETQYF. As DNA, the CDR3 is TGTGCCAGCAGCGTATTCATAGGAGGGGAGACCCAGTACTTC. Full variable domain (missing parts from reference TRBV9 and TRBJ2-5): DSGVTQTPKHLITATGQRVTLRCSPRSGDLSVYWYQQSLDQGLQFLIQYYNGEERAKGNILERFSAQQFPDLHSELNLSSLELGDSALYFCASSVFIGGETQYFGPGTRLLVL.

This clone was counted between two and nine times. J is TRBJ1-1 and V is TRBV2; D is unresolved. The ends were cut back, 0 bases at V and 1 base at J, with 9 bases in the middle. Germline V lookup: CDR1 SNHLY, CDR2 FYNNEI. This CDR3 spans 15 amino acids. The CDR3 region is CASSEAVGRNTEAFF. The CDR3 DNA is TGTGCCAGCAGTGAAGCGGTAGGAAGGAACACTGAAGCTTTCTTT.

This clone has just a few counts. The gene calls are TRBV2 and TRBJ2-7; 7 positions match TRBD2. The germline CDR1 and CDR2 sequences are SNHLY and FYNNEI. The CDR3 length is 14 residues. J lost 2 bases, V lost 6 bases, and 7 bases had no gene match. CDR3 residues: CASRRAGVTYEQYF. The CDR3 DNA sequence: TGTGCCAGCAGAAGGGCGGGAGTGACCTACGAGCAGTACTTC.

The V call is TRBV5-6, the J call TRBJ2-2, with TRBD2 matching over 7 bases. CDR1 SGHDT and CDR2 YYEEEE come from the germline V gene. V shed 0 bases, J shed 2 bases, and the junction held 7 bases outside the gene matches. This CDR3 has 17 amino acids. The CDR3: CASSLAGGTLNTGELFF. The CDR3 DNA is TGTGCCAGCAGCTTGGCCGGGGGGACTTTAAACACCGGGGAGCTGTTTTTT.

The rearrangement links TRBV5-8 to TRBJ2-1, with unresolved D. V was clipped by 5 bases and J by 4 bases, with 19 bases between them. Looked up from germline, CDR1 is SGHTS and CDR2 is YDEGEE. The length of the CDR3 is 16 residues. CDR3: CASRGFIRDGYNEQFF. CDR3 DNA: TGTGCCAGCAGGGGTTTTATACGAGATGGATACAATGAGCAGTTCTTC.

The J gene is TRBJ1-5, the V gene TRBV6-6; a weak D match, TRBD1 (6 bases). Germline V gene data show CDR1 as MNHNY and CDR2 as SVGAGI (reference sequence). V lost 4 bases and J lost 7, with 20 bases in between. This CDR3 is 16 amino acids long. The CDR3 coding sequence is TGTGCCAGCAGTTTCAATATCGGGGGACAACTACAGCCCCAGCATTTT. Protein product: CASSFNIGGQLQPQHF.

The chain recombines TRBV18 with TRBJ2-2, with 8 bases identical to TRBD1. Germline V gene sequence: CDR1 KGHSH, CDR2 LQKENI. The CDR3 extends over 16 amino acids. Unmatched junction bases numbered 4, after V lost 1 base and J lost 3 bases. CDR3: CASSPRTGYDTGELFF. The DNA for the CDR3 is TGTGCCAGCTCACCACGGACAGGGTACGACACCGGGGAGCTGTTTTTT.

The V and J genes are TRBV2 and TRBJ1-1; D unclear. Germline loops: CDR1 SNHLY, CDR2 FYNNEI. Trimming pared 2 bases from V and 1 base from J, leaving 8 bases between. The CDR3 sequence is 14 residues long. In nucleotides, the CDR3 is TGTGCCAGCAGTGAATGGTTGCCGAACACTGAAGCTTTCTTT. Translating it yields CASSEWLPNTEAFF.

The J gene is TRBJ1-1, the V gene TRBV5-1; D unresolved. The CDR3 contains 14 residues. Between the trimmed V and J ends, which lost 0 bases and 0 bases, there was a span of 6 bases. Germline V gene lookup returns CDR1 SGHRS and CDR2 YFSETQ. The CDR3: CASSLGGMNTEAFF. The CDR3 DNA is TGCGCCAGCAGCTTGGGAGGGATGAACACTGAAGCTTTCTTT.

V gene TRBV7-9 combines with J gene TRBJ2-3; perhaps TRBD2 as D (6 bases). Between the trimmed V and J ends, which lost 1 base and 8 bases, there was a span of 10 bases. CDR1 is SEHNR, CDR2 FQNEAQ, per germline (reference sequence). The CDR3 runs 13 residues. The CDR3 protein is CASSLDGGGTQYF. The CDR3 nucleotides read TGTGCCAGCAGCTTAGATGGGGGAGGTACGCAGTATTTT. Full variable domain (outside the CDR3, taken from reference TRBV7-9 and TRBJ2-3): DTGVSQNPRHKITKRGQNVTFRCDPISEHNRLYWYRQTLGQGPEFLTYFQNEAQLEKSRLLSDRFSAERPKGSFSTLEIQRTEQGDSAMYLCASSLDGGGTQYFGPGTRLTVL.

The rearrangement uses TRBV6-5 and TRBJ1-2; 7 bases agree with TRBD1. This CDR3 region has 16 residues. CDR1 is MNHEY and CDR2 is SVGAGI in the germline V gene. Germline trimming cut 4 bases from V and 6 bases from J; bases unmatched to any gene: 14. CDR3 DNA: TGTGCCAGCAGTTTCCTCCGGGACAGCTTCTCGAATGGCTACACCTTC. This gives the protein CASSFLRDSFSNGYTF.

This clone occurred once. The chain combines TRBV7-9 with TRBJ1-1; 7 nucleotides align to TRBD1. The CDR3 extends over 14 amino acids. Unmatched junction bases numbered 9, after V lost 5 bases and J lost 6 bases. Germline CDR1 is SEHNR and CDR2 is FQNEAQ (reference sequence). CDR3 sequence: CASSPQGEGAEAFF. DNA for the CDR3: TGTGCCAGCAGCCCCCAGGGGGAGGGCGCTGAAGCTTTCTTT.

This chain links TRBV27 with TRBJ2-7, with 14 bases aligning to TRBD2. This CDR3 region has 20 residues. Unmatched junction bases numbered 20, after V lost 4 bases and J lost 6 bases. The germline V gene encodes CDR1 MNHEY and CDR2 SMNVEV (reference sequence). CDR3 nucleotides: TGTGCCAGCAGTTCGGCCGGACTAGCGGGAGGTCACGGTGGTTTTTCCGAGCAGTACTTC. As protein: CASSSAGLAGGHGGFSEQYF.

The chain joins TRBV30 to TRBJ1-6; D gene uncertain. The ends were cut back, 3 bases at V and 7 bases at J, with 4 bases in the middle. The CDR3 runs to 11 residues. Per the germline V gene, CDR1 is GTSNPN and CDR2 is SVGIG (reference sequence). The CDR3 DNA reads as TGTGCCTGGAGGGGAAATTCACCCCTCCACTTT. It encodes CAWRGNSPLHF.

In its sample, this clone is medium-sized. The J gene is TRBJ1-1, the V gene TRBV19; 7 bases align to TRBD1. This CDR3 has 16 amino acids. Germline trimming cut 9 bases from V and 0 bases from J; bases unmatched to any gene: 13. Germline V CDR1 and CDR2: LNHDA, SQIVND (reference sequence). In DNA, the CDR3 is TGTGCCAGCCAAGGACAGGAGAGTGGTGTGAACACTGAAGCTTTCTTT. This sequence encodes CASQGQESGVNTEAFF. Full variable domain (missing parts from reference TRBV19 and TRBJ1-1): DGGITQSPKYLFRKEGQNVTLSCEQNLNHDAMYWYRQDPGQGLRLIYYSQIVNDFQKGDIAEGYSVSREKKESFPLTVTSAQKNPTAFYLCASQGQESGVNTEAFFGQGTRLTVV.

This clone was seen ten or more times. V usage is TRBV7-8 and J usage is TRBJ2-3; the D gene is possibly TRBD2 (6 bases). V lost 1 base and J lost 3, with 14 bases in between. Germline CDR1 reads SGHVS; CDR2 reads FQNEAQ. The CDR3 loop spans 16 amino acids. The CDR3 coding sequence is TGTGCCAGCAGCTTAGGCCCAGCGGGTCCGACAGATACGCAGTATTTT. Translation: CASSLGPAGPTDTQYF.

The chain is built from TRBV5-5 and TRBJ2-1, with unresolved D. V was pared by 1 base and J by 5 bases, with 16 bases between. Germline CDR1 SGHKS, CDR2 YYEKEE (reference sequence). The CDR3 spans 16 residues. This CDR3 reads CASSLLVGRQNNEQFF. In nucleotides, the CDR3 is TGTGCCAGCAGCTTGCTCGTGGGCAGACAAAACAATGAGCAGTTCTTC.

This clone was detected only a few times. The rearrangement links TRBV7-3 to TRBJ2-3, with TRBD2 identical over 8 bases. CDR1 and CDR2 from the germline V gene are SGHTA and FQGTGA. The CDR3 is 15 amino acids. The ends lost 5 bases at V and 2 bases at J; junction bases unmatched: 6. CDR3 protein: CASSPGGGYTDTQYF. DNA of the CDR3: TGTGCCAGCAGCCCAGGCGGGGGGTACACAGATACGCAGTATTTT. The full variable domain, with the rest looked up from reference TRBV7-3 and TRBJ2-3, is GAGVSQTPSNKVTEKGKYVELRCDPISGHTALYWYRQSLGQGPEFLIYFQGTGAADDSGLPNDRFFAVRPEGSVSTLKIQRTERGDSAVYLCASSPGGGYTDTQYFGPGTRLTVL.

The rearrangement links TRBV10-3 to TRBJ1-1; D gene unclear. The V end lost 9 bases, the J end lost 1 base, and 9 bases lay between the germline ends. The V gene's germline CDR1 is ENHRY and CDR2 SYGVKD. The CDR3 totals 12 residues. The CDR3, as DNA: TGTGCCATAATACGCGGGAACACTGAAGCTTTCTTT. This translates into CAIIRGNTEAFF.

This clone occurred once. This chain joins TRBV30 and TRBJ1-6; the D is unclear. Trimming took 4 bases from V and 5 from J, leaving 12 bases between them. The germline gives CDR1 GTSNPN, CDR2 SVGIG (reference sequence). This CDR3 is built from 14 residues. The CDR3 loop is CAWKNPGNNSPLHF. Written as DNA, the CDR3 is TGTGCCTGGAAGAATCCCGGGAATAATTCACCCCTCCACTTT.

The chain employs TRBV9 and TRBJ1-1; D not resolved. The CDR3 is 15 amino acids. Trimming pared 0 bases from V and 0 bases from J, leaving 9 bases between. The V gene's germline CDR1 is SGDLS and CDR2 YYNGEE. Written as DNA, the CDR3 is TGTGCCAGCAGCGTAGATCGGTTTATGAACACTGAAGCTTTCTTT. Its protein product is CASSVDRFMNTEAFF.

Written as DNA, the CDR3 is TGCGCCAGCAGCGGTTTCCCAGGGGGGAATTCACCCCTCCACTTT. Translated: CASSGFPGGNSPLHF. This chain links TRBV5-1 with TRBJ1-6; 7 positions agree with TRBD1. The CDR3 covers 15 residues. V was pared by 4 bases and J by 7 bases, with 8 bases of the junction left unmatched. From germline, CDR1 is SGHRS and CDR2 YFSETQ. The full variable domain, completed using reference TRBV5-1 and TRBJ1-6, is KAGVTQTPRYLIKTRGQQVTLSCSPISGHRSVSWYQQTPGQGLQFLFEYFSETQRNKGNFPGRFSGRQFSNSRSEMNVSTLELGDSALYLCASSGFPGGNSPLHFGNGTRLTVT.

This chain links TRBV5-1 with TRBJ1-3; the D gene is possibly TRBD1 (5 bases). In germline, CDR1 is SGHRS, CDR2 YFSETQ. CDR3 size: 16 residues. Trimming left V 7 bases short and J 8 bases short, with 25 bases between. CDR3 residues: CASDPEAGKASDTIYF. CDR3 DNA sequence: TGCGCCAGCGACCCCGAGGCAGGGAAGGCGAGCGACACCATATATTTT.

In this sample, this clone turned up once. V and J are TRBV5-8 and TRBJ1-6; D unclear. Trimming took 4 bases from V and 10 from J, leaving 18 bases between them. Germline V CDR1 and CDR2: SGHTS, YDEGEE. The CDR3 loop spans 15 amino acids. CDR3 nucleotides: TGTGCCAGCAGCCCCTCCCTGAGCGAGGCGTCACCCCTCCACTTT. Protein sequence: CASSPSLSEASPLHF.

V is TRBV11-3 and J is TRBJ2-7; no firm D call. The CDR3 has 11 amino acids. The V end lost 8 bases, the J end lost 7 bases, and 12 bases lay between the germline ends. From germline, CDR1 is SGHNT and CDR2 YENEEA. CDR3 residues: CASGRFVEQYF. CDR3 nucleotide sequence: TGTGCCAGCGGTAGATTTGTGGAGCAGTACTTC. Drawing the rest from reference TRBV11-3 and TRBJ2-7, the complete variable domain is EAGVVQSPRYKIIEKKQPVAFWCNPISGHNTLYWYLQNLGQGPELLIRYENEEAVDDSQLPKDRFSAERLKGVDSTLKIQPAELGDSAVYLCASGRFVEQYFGPGTRLTVT.